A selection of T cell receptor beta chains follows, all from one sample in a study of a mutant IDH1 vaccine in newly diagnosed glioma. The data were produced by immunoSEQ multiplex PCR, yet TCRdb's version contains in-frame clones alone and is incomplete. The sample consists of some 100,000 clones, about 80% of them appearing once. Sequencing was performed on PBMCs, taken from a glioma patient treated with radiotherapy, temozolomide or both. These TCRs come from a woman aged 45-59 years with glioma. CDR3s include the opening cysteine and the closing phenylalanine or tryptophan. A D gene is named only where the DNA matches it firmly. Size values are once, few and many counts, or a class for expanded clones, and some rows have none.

cdr3_aa: CASSTGTGGGYTF
cdr3_nt: TGTGCCAGCAGCACTGGGACAGGGGGTGGCTACACCTTC
v_call: TRBV5-8
clone_size: NA
d_call: TRBD1
j_call: TRBJ1-2

cdr3_aa: CASSPGGTMNTEAFF
cdr3_nt: TGTGCCAGCAGCCCGGGCGGGACGATGAACACTGAAGCTTTCTTT
v_call: TRBV9
clone_size: NA
d_call: NA
j_call: TRBJ1-1

cdr3_aa: CASNFYSNQPQHF
cdr3_nt: TGTGCCAGCAATTTCTATAGCAATCAGCCCCAGCATTTT
v_call: TRBV2
clone_size: few
d_call: NA
j_call: TRBJ1-5

cdr3_aa: CASSLPITNTGELFF
cdr3_nt: TGCGCCAGCAGCTTGCCCATTACGAACACCGGGGAGCTGTTTTTT
v_call: TRBV5-1
clone_size: NA
d_call: NA
j_call: TRBJ2-2

cdr3_aa: CASGEGLTGNTIYF
cdr3_nt: TGTGCTAGTGGTGAGGGTCTAACTGGAAACACCATATATTTT
v_call: TRBV12-5
clone_size: NA
d_call: NA
j_call: TRBJ1-3

cdr3_aa: CASSFPPGELFF
cdr3_nt: TGTGCCAGCAGCTTCCCCCCCGGGGAGCTGTTTTTT
v_call: TRBV7-3
clone_size: NA
d_call: NA
j_call: TRBJ2-2

cdr3_aa: CASSLIRDYGYTF
cdr3_nt: TGTGCCAGTAGTTTAATCAGGGACTATGGCTACACCTTC
v_call: TRBV19
clone_size: NA
d_call: NA
j_call: TRBJ1-2

cdr3_aa: CASSFQSGGNEQFF
cdr3_nt: TGTGCCAGCAGCTTTCAGAGCGGGGGAAATGAGCAGTTCTTC
v_call: TRBV5-5
clone_size: NA
d_call: TRBD2
j_call: TRBJ2-1

cdr3_aa: CSVSQGWDTEAFF
cdr3_nt: TGCAGCGTTTCACAGGGTTGGGACACTGAAGCTTTCTTT
v_call: TRBV29-1
clone_size: few
d_call: NA
j_call: TRBJ1-1

cdr3_aa: CASRGGGPSYEQYF
cdr3_nt: TGTGCCAGCAGGGGCGGGGGGCCTTCCTACGAGCAGTACTTC
v_call: TRBV4-2
clone_size: NA
d_call: TRBD2
j_call: TRBJ2-7

cdr3_aa: CASMRTGGNSEAFF
cdr3_nt: TGTGCCAGCATGAGGACAGGGGGAAACTCTGAAGCTTTCTTT
v_call: TRBV6-1
clone_size: few
d_call: TRBD1
j_call: TRBJ1-1

cdr3_aa: CASSVEGETQYF
cdr3_nt: TGTGCCAGCAGCGTAGAGGGGGAGACCCAGTACTTC
v_call: TRBV9
clone_size: NA
d_call: NA
j_call: TRBJ2-5

cdr3_aa: CSVEFRLNYGYTF
cdr3_nt: TGCAGCGTTGAATTTAGGTTAAACTATGGCTACACCTTC
v_call: TRBV29-1
clone_size: NA
d_call: NA
j_call: TRBJ1-2

cdr3_aa: CASSAQRGSPLHF
cdr3_nt: TGTGCCAGCAGTGCCCAGAGGGGTTCACCCCTCCACTTT
v_call: TRBV2
clone_size: NA
d_call: NA
j_call: TRBJ1-6

cdr3_aa: CASSQPVNQDTQYF
cdr3_nt: TGCGCCAGCAGCCAGCCCGTTAACCAGGATACGCAGTATTTT
v_call: TRBV4-1
clone_size: once
d_call: NA
j_call: TRBJ2-3

cdr3_aa: CASSPRSQSDTQYF
cdr3_nt: TGCGCCAGCAGCCCTCGCTCCCAGTCAGATACGCAGTATTTT
v_call: TRBV4-1
clone_size: NA
d_call: NA
j_call: TRBJ2-3

cdr3_aa: CASSSSTDTQYF
cdr3_nt: TGTGCCAGCAGTTCTAGCACAGATACGCAGTATTTT
v_call: TRBV2
clone_size: NA
d_call: NA
j_call: TRBJ2-3

cdr3_aa: CASSVGSIQGNEQFF
cdr3_nt: TGTGCCAGCAGCGTAGGCTCTATCCAGGGCAATGAGCAGTTCTTC
v_call: TRBV9
clone_size: NA
d_call: NA
j_call: TRBJ2-1

cdr3_aa: CASSYSMAGHTGELFF
cdr3_nt: TGTGCCAGCAGTTACTCGATGGCAGGGCACACCGGGGAGCTGTTTTTT
v_call: TRBV6-5
clone_size: NA
d_call: NA
j_call: TRBJ2-2

cdr3_aa: CATSRDLTGANEKLFF
cdr3_nt: TGTGCCACCAGCAGAGATCTGACAGGGGCTAATGAAAAACTGTTTTTT
v_call: TRBV15
clone_size: NA
d_call: TRBD1
j_call: TRBJ1-4

cdr3_aa: CASSGQMNTEAFF
cdr3_nt: TGTGCCAGCAGTGGACAAATGAACACTGAAGCTTTCTTT
v_call: TRBV25-1
clone_size: NA
d_call: NA
j_call: TRBJ1-1

cdr3_aa: CASSFLAGLQETQYF
cdr3_nt: TGTGCCAGCAGCTTCTTGGCGGGGCTACAAGAGACCCAGTACTTC
v_call: TRBV5-4
clone_size: NA
d_call: NA
j_call: TRBJ2-5

cdr3_aa: CASSLGQAINQPQHF
cdr3_nt: TGTGCCAGCAGCTTAGGGCAGGCAATCAATCAGCCCCAGCATTTT
v_call: TRBV11-2
clone_size: NA
d_call: NA
j_call: TRBJ1-5

cdr3_aa: CASSQDPGSTDTQYF
cdr3_nt: TGCGCCAGCAGCCAAGATCCGGGTAGCACAGATACGCAGTATTTT
v_call: TRBV4-1
clone_size: NA
d_call: NA
j_call: TRBJ2-3

cdr3_aa: CALGGEKGDIQYF
cdr3_nt: TGTGCCCTGGGGGGGGAAAAGGGGGACATTCAGTACTTC
v_call: TRBV6-1
clone_size: NA
d_call: NA
j_call: TRBJ2-4

cdr3_aa: CASSANRDREYF
cdr3_nt: TGCGCCAGCAGCGCGAACCGGGACAGGGAGTACTTC
v_call: TRBV5-1
clone_size: few
d_call: TRBD1
j_call: TRBJ2-7

cdr3_aa: CARTGTGEGEQYF
cdr3_nt: TGTGCCCGAACCGGGACAGGGGAGGGCGAGCAGTACTTC
v_call: TRBV5-3
clone_size: NA
d_call: TRBD1
j_call: TRBJ2-7

cdr3_aa: CASKGGRYGYTF
cdr3_nt: TGTGCCAGCAAAGGGGGAAGGTATGGCTACACCTTC
v_call: TRBV6-5
clone_size: NA
d_call: NA
j_call: TRBJ1-2

cdr3_aa: CAWRNLQGARRYNEQFF
cdr3_nt: TGTGCCTGGAGGAATCTACAGGGGGCCCGTCGGTACAATGAGCAGTTCTTC
v_call: TRBV30
clone_size: NA
d_call: TRBD1
j_call: TRBJ2-1

cdr3_aa: CASTPPGDVRGYTF
cdr3_nt: TGTGCCAGTACTCCTCCAGGGGATGTCAGGGGCTACACCTTC
v_call: TRBV19
clone_size: NA
d_call: NA
j_call: TRBJ1-2

cdr3_aa: CASSIGRDRDTQYF
cdr3_nt: TGTGCCAGTAGTATTGGAAGGGATAGAGATACGCAGTATTTT
v_call: TRBV19
clone_size: NA
d_call: NA
j_call: TRBJ2-3

cdr3_aa: CAWSVGINNQGIAFF
cdr3_nt: TGTGCCTGGAGTGTTGGGATTAACAACCAGGGTATAGCTTTCTTT
v_call: TRBV30
clone_size: few
d_call: NA
j_call: TRBJ1-1

cdr3_aa: CASSLMTENYGYTF
cdr3_nt: TGTGCCAGCAGCTTAATGACGGAGAACTATGGCTACACCTTC
v_call: TRBV7-2
clone_size: NA
d_call: NA
j_call: TRBJ1-2

cdr3_aa: CASSVGGGNSPLHF
cdr3_nt: TGTGCCAGCAGCGTAGGAGGGGGTAATTCACCCCTCCACTTT
v_call: TRBV9
clone_size: NA
d_call: NA
j_call: TRBJ1-6

cdr3_aa: CASSSEGRTVSPLHF
cdr3_nt: TGTGCCAGCAGCTCGGAAGGGAGAACGGTCTCACCCCTCCACTTT
v_call: TRBV5-6
clone_size: NA
d_call: NA
j_call: TRBJ1-6

cdr3_aa: CASSDYSSGQFRPLHF
cdr3_nt: TGTGCCAGCAGCGACTACTCCTCCGGACAGTTTAGACCCCTCCACTTT
v_call: TRBV5-4
clone_size: NA
d_call: NA
j_call: TRBJ1-6

cdr3_aa: CASSPGQIYEQYF
cdr3_nt: TGCGCCAGCAGTCCGGGACAGATTTACGAGCAGTACTTC
v_call: TRBV10-2
clone_size: once
d_call: TRBD1
j_call: TRBJ2-7

cdr3_aa: CASSGTGKANTGELFF
cdr3_nt: TGTGCCAGCAGCGGGACAGGGAAAGCGAACACCGGGGAGCTGTTTTTT
v_call: TRBV7-2
clone_size: NA
d_call: TRBD1
j_call: TRBJ2-2

cdr3_aa: CASTPPRTGYSYEQYF
cdr3_nt: TGTGCCAGCACCCCCCCGCGGACAGGGTACTCCTACGAGCAGTACTTC
v_call: TRBV13
clone_size: NA
d_call: TRBD1
j_call: TRBJ2-7

cdr3_aa: CASSRTGGTASPLHF
cdr3_nt: TGCGCCAGCAGCCGGACGGGGGGGACGGCTTCACCCCTCCACTTT
v_call: TRBV5-1
clone_size: NA
d_call: NA
j_call: TRBJ1-6

cdr3_aa: CASSREGLAGHNEQFF
cdr3_nt: TGTGCCAGCAGCCGAGAGGGTCTAGCCGGACACAATGAGCAGTTCTTC
v_call: TRBV13
clone_size: NA
d_call: NA
j_call: TRBJ2-1

cdr3_aa: CASSPLGSSGPSTDTQYF
cdr3_nt: TGTGCCAGCAGCCCACTAGGGTCTAGCGGCCCTAGCACAGATACGCAGTATTTT
v_call: TRBV7-2
clone_size: NA
d_call: TRBD2
j_call: TRBJ2-3

cdr3_aa: CASSIAGAGELFF
cdr3_nt: TGTGCCAGTAGTATAGCGGGGGCCGGGGAGCTGTTTTTT
v_call: TRBV19
clone_size: NA
d_call: NA
j_call: TRBJ2-2

cdr3_aa: CASSNGVMNTEAFF
cdr3_nt: TGTGCCAGCAGCAATGGGGTCATGAACACTGAAGCTTTCTTT
v_call: TRBV21-1
clone_size: NA
d_call: NA
j_call: TRBJ1-1

cdr3_aa: CASKPGFGGNTGELFF
cdr3_nt: TGTGCCAGCAAGCCTGGCTTCGGAGGCAACACCGGGGAGCTGTTTTTT
v_call: TRBV6-4
clone_size: NA
d_call: NA
j_call: TRBJ2-2

cdr3_aa: CASSPGVAQGRTEAFF
cdr3_nt: TGTGCCAGCTCACCTGGGGTGGCCCAAGGGAGGACTGAAGCTTTCTTT
v_call: TRBV18
clone_size: NA
d_call: NA
j_call: TRBJ1-1

cdr3_aa: CAISDRDRGETGELFF
cdr3_nt: TGTGCCATCAGTGATCGGGACAGGGGAGAGACCGGGGAGCTGTTTTTT
v_call: TRBV10-3
clone_size: NA
d_call: TRBD1
j_call: TRBJ2-2

cdr3_aa: CASSWQGFEETQYF
cdr3_nt: TGTGCCAGCAGCTGGCAGGGATTTGAGGAGACCCAGTACTTC
v_call: TRBV5-6
clone_size: NA
d_call: NA
j_call: TRBJ2-5

cdr3_aa: CASSLDKAGTNYGYTF
cdr3_nt: TGTGCCAGCAGCTTAGATAAGGCGGGGACTAACTATGGCTACACCTTC
v_call: TRBV7-2
clone_size: NA
d_call: NA
j_call: TRBJ1-2

cdr3_aa: CASSRDSYSNQPQHF
cdr3_nt: TGTGCCAGCAGCCGGGACAGCTATAGCAATCAGCCCCAGCATTTT
v_call: TRBV5-5
clone_size: NA
d_call: TRBD1
j_call: TRBJ1-5

cdr3_aa: CASSQDLHSYGYTF
cdr3_nt: TGCGCCAGCAGCCAAGATTTGCACAGCTATGGCTACACCTTC
v_call: TRBV4-3
clone_size: NA
d_call: NA
j_call: TRBJ1-2

cdr3_aa: CASSWTTVGISRETQYF
cdr3_nt: TGCGCCAGCAGCTGGACGACAGTTGGGATCTCCCGGGAGACCCAGTACTTC
v_call: TRBV5-1
clone_size: NA
d_call: NA
j_call: TRBJ2-5

cdr3_aa: CAWRTAEAFF
cdr3_nt: TGTGCCTGGAGAACCGCTGAAGCTTTCTTT
v_call: TRBV30
clone_size: few
d_call: NA
j_call: TRBJ1-1

cdr3_aa: CASTLSGGETQYF
cdr3_nt: TGTGCCAGTACCCTTAGCGGGGGGGAGACCCAGTACTTC
v_call: TRBV19
clone_size: NA
d_call: TRBD2
j_call: TRBJ2-5

cdr3_aa: CASSLDRGSAYGYTF
cdr3_nt: TGTGCCAGCAGCTTAGACAGGGGGTCGGCCTATGGCTACACCTTC
v_call: TRBV7-2
clone_size: NA
d_call: TRBD1
j_call: TRBJ1-2

cdr3_aa: CASSLMAGKGSPGTQYF
cdr3_nt: TGCGCCAGCAGCTTGATGGCCGGTAAGGGGTCACCGGGGACCCAGTACTTC
v_call: TRBV5-1
clone_size: NA
d_call: NA
j_call: TRBJ2-5

cdr3_aa: CARKLDGTYTF
cdr3_nt: TGTGCCAGGAAACTGGACGGGACCTACACCTTC
v_call: TRBV2
clone_size: NA
d_call: NA
j_call: TRBJ1-2